The 31 T cell receptor beta chains below come from one sample, sequenced in a study of response to subunit inactivated influenza vaccine. TCRdb reanalysed the RT-PCR reads using MiXCR and keeps one entry per CDR3 protein. The table has 750,000 to 850,000 distinct CDR3 sequences, around 18% seen once; the top ten hold approximately 11%. Sequenced material: PBMCs from blood, taken about 5 days after vaccination. Source of these receptors: a man in his forties or fifties who received an inactivated influenza vaccine.

The genes are TRBV20-1 and TRBJ2-5, with a tentative D call TRBD2 (5 bases). V was pared by 1 base and J by 3 bases, with 9 bases between. CDR3 length equals 13 residues. Germline V gene sequence: CDR1 DFQATT, CDR2 SNEGSKA (reference sequence). The CDR3 DNA is TGCAGTGCTAGAGTGTGGGAGAAAGAGACCCAGTACTTC. This encodes CSARVWEKETQYF.

The rearrangement joins TRBV19 to TRBJ2-3, with 7 bases matching TRBD2. The junction had 3 bases not matched to a gene; V was cut back by 6 bases and J by 3 bases. CDR1 is LNHDA and CDR2 is SQIVND in the germline V gene (reference sequence). The CDR3 covers 13 residues. CDR3 DNA: TGTGCCAGTAGGACTAGCAGTACAGATACGCAGTATTTT. Protein: CASRTSSTDTQYF.

The genes are TRBV10-1 and TRBJ2-7; 7 bases are shared with TRBD1. V gave up 7 bases and J gave up 7 bases; unmatched junction bases: 7. The germline gives CDR1 WNHNN, CDR2 SYGVQD (reference sequence). The CDR3 totals 12 residues. CDR3 coding DNA: TGCGCCAGCACCTTCGACAGGGTGGAGCAGTACTTC. This codes for CASTFDRVEQYF.

This clonotype was detected many times. Here the CDR3 DNA reads TGTGCCAGCAGCTTAAACCACGGAGCTAGCACAGATACGCAGTATTTT. Its translation is CASSLNHGASTDTQYF. The chain uses TRBV7-2 and TRBJ2-3; D is unresolved. Trimming removed 2 bases at V and 0 bases at J, with 12 bases between. This CDR3 is built from 16 residues. CDR1 is SGHTA and CDR2 is FQGNSA in the germline V gene.

There are a few counts of this clonotype. The chain employs TRBV7-2 and TRBJ1-6, with 10 bases lining up with TRBD1. After removal of 3 bases from V and 9 bases from J, the junction contained 5 bases not matched to a gene. Germline-derived CDR1 and CDR2 are SGHTA and FQGNSA. The length of the CDR3 is 15 residues. The CDR3 sequence is CASSLGTGAVSPLHF. The CDR3 DNA reads TGTGCCAGCAGCTTGGGGACAGGGGCCGTTTCACCCCTCCACTTT.

The table lists this clonotype with many counts. This chain joins TRBV7-9 and TRBJ2-2; D gene uncertain. With 3 bases removed from V and 4 bases from J, the gap between germline ends came to 9 bases. The CDR3 sequence is 14 residues long. CDR1 is SEHNR and CDR2 is FQNEAQ in the germline V gene (reference sequence). CDR3 nucleotides: TGTGCCAGCAGCTTCTCCCAGGTCACCGGGGAGCTGTTTTTT. Its translation: CASSFSQVTGELFF. The variable domain in full, completed from reference TRBV7-9 and TRBJ2-2, reads DTGVSQNPRHKITKRGQNVTFRCDPISEHNRLYWYRQTLGQGPEFLTYFQNEAQLEKSRLLSDRFSAERPKGSFSTLEIQRTEQGDSAMYLCASSFSQVTGELFFGEGSRLTVL.

The rearrangement links TRBV18 to TRBJ2-2; D gene uncertain. V lost 2 bases to trimming and J lost 0 bases, with 10 bases between them. The CDR3 sequence is 16 residues long. CDR1 is KGHSH and CDR2 is LQKENI in the germline V gene. CDR3 region: CASSPSARANTGELFF. CDR3 DNA sequence: TGTGCCAGCTCACCATCTGCTCGGGCGAACACCGGGGAGCTGTTTTTT.

This clonotype has only a few counts. The germline gene is not matched at one end of the junction; a read error may be the cause. The chain has TRBV7-2 and TRBJ2-5; 9 bases fit TRBD2. Germline V gene lookup returns CDR1 SGHTA and CDR2 FQGNSA. There are 17 residues in the CDR3. This chain's CDR3 is CASSSPQAGGWQDTQYF. As DNA, the CDR3 is TGTGCCAGCAGCTCCCCTCAAGCGGGAGGATGGCAAGATACCCAGTACTTC.

The rearrangement uses TRBV4-3 and TRBJ2-2; D call uncertain. Germline assignment: CDR1 LGHNA and CDR2 YSLEER. The CDR3 is made up of 16 amino acids. V was trimmed by 2 bases and J by 7 bases, leaving 17 bases between them. The CDR3 sequence: CASSQREAVPGGELFF. CDR3 DNA sequence: TGCGCCAGCAGCCAACGAGAGGCAGTGCCGGGCGGGGAGCTGTTTTTT.

The V call is TRBV20-1, the J call TRBJ2-7; tentative D call: TRBD2 (6 bases). V lost 2 bases, J lost 1 base, and 9 bases lay in between. The CDR3 length is 13 residues. CDR1 and CDR2 (germline): DFQATT, SNEGSKA (reference sequence). This CDR3 reads CSARSLASYEQYF. The CDR3 DNA reads as TGCAGTGCTAGAAGCCTAGCGTCCTACGAGCAGTACTTC.

This clonotype was counted between two and nine times. The V call is TRBV12-3 or TRBV12-4, the J call TRBJ1-5; D gene ambiguous. Trimming removed 6 bases from V and 0 bases from J, with 9 bases in between. This CDR3 region has 14 residues. The CDR3 loop reads CASSPAPSNQPQHF. CDR3 DNA: TGTGCCAGCAGCCCGGCGCCTAGCAATCAGCCCCAGCATTTT.

The chain is built from TRBV7-9 and TRBJ2-7, with D tentatively TRBD2 (6 bases). CDR1 and CDR2 from the germline V gene are SEHNR and FQNEAQ (reference sequence). Trimming took off 4 bases at V and 7 bases at J, with 20 bases between the two ends. The CDR3 contains 15 residues. The CDR3 bases are TGTGCCAGCAGCTACCAGTCTGGCGGGGAAGGGGAGCAGTACTTC. Translation gives CASSYQSGGEGEQYF.

This chain links TRBV12-3 or TRBV12-4 with TRBJ2-5; 16 nucleotides match TRBD2. CDR3 length: 17 residues. V lost 4 bases, J lost 2 bases, and 4 bases stayed unmatched. The CDR3: CASSSGTSGGAQETQYF. Here the CDR3 DNA reads TGTGCCAGCAGTTCCGGGACTAGCGGGGGGGCTCAAGAGACCCAGTACTTC.

V is TRBV5-1 and J is TRBJ2-5; possibly TRBD1 or TRBD2 for D (6 bases each). This CDR3 has 15 residues. The V end was cut by 0 bases, the J end by 2 bases, with 11 bases between. From germline, CDR1 is SGHRS and CDR2 YFSETQ. This CDR3 is CASSLEGGPQETQYF. CDR3 bases: TGCGCCAGCAGCTTGGAGGGGGGACCACAAGAGACCCAGTACTTC. Together with reference TRBV5-1 and TRBJ2-5, the CDR3 gives the full variable domain: KAGVTQTPRYLIKTRGQQVTLSCSPISGHRSVSWYQQTPGQGLQFLFEYFSETQRNKGNFPGRFSGRQFSNSRSEMNVSTLELGDSALYLCASSLEGGPQETQYFGPGTRLLVL.

CDR3 nucleotides: TGCAGCCCAAGACAGGGTGCGACAGATACGCAGTATTTT. The encoded protein is CSPRQGATDTQYF. This chain joins TRBV20-1 and TRBJ2-3; 7 bases line up with TRBD1. Germline V gene data show CDR1 as DFQATT and CDR2 as SNEGSKA (reference sequence). This CDR3 has 13 amino acids.

The rearrangement links TRBV5-5 to TRBJ1-2; 8 positions agree with TRBD1. V gave up 5 bases and J gave up 0 bases; unmatched junction bases: 6. The CDR3 is 15 residues long. Germline CDR1 is SGHKS and CDR2 is YYEKEE (reference sequence). This CDR3 reads CASRRTGRANYGYTF. DNA of the CDR3: TGTGCCAGCAGACGGACAGGGAGGGCTAACTATGGCTACACCTTC.

The V gene is TRBV28, the J gene TRBJ2-4; D is ambiguous. Between the trimmed V and J ends, which lost 0 bases and 1 base, there was a span of 4 bases. The germline V gene encodes CDR1 MDHEN and CDR2 SYDVKM. CDR3 length: 14 residues. CDR3 in DNA: TGTGCCAGCAGTTTATGGAAGGCCAAAAACATTCAGTACTTC. Residues: CASSLWKAKNIQYF.

This clonotype has at least ten counts. The rearrangement uses TRBV24-1 and TRBJ2-2; D remains ambiguous. The germline V gene encodes CDR1 KGHDR and CDR2 SFDVKD. Trimming shortened V by 1 base and J by 6 bases, and 2 bases separated the two germline ends. The CDR3 has 12 residues. Here the CDR3 DNA reads TGTGCCACCAGTGATTTCCCCGGGGAGCTGTTTTTT. It codes for CATSDFPGELFF.

This clonotype was observed many times. The rearrangement joins TRBV25-1 to TRBJ1-2; no firm D call. V was cut by 10 bases and J by 5 bases, with 17 bases left in between. Germline V CDR1 and CDR2: MGHDK, SYGVNS. This CDR3 spans 13 amino acids. CDR3 bases: TGTGCCACCCTTGGAGTGGTGCCTTATGGCTACACCTTC. Encoded protein: CATLGVVPYGYTF.

This clonotype was seen a handful of times. The CDR3 region is CASSYGTGTGIGGELFF. DNA of the CDR3: TGTGCCAGCAGTTACGGAACCGGGACAGGGATAGGCGGGGAGCTGTTTTTT. The chain carries TRBV4-2 and TRBJ2-2; 9 positions match TRBD1. CDR1 is LGHNA, CDR2 YNFKEQ, per germline. The V and J ends lost 6 bases and 7 bases, in that order; junction bases with no gene match: 15. This CDR3 spans 17 amino acids.

This clonotype was counted only a few times. The J gene is TRBJ2-7, the V gene TRBV7-6; 8 bases align to TRBD2. CDR1 and CDR2 (germline): SGHVS, FNYEAQ. Trimming cost V 4 bases and J 0 bases; bases outside gene matches: 5. The CDR3 totals 15 residues. The DNA for the CDR3 is TGTGCCAGCAGCTCCTACGGGACTAGCTCCTACGAGCAGTACTTC. Protein product: CASSSYGTSSYEQYF.

This clonotype was observed at least ten times. V and J are TRBV20-1 and TRBJ2-7, with 11 bases that match TRBD2. V trimming: 0 bases; J trimming: 3 bases; junction bases outside the gene matches: 4. The germline V gene has CDR1 DFQATT and CDR2 SNEGSKA (reference sequence). This CDR3 has 15 amino acids. DNA of the CDR3: TGCAGTGCTAGAGATGTCACTAGCGGGAGCTACGAGCAGTACTTC. Protein sequence: CSARDVTSGSYEQYF.

The rearrangement joins TRBV7-6 to TRBJ2-5, with D hard to call. Germline V gene sequence: CDR1 SGHVS, CDR2 FNYEAQ. V was trimmed by 1 base and J by 4 bases, leaving 13 bases between them. CDR3 length equals 15 residues. CDR3 nucleotides: TGTGCCAGCAGCTTAGGGCACCTACGCGGAGAGACCCAGTACTTC. Protein: CASSLGHLRGETQYF.

This chain links TRBV29-1 with TRBJ2-3; tentatively, D is TRBD2 (6 bases). Germline V gene data show CDR1 as SQVTM and CDR2 as ANQGSEA. The V and J ends lost 4 bases and 7 bases respectively, with 12 bases between them. The CDR3 consists of 12 residues. The CDR3 reads CSVGDFAHTQYF. DNA of the CDR3: TGCAGCGTTGGGGACTTTGCACATACGCAGTATTTT.

This clonotype came up a few times. The chain carries TRBV7-9 and TRBJ2-7; D is perhaps TRBD1 (5 bases). This CDR3 has 13 residues. Between the trimmed V and J ends, which lost 3 bases and 3 bases, there was a span of 9 bases. Germline V lookup: CDR1 SEHNR, CDR2 FQNEAQ (reference sequence). Written as DNA, the CDR3 is TGTGCCAGCAGCTTTAGGGGCGACTACGAGCAGTACTTC. It specifies CASSFRGDYEQYF.

This clonotype was picked up a small number of times. This chain joins TRBV3-1 and TRBJ1-1, with D possibly matching TRBD1 (5 bases). V dropped 8 bases and J dropped 13 bases, with 20 bases sitting between them. CDR3 length equals 12 residues. Germline-derived CDR1 and CDR2 are LGHDT and YNNKEL (reference sequence). The DNA for the CDR3 is TGTGCCAGCTCAGGGCTACCCGGGACGGTTTTCTTT. It is translated as CASSGLPGTVFF.

This clonotype was seen a few times. V and J are TRBV3-1 and TRBJ1-6; 10 nucleotides line up with TRBD1. This CDR3 is 13 amino acids long. Trimming removed 9 bases from V and 7 bases from J; junction bases left unmatched: 3. Germline V CDR1 and CDR2: LGHDT, YNNKEL (reference sequence). CDR3 sequence: CASRTGGNSPLHF. CDR3 bases: TGTGCCAGTCGGACAGGGGGGAATTCACCCCTCCACTTT.

The chain links TRBV20-1 to TRBJ1-1, with D unclear. CDR1 and CDR2 (germline): DFQATT, SNEGSKA (reference sequence). Trimming took off 0 bases at V and 6 bases at J, with 5 bases between the two ends. CDR3 length: 11 residues. The CDR3 protein is CSARDWSEAFF. The CDR3 DNA follows: TGCAGTGCTAGAGATTGGTCTGAAGCTTTCTTT.

This clonotype has more than one count but fewer than ten. The chain is built from TRBV15 and TRBJ1-5; D possibly corresponds to TRBD1 (5 bases). Deletions cut 0 bases from V and 7 bases from J, with 13 bases between. The germline CDR1 and CDR2 sequences are LNHNV and YYDKDF (reference sequence). The CDR3 sequence is 15 residues long. DNA of the CDR3: TGTGCCACCAGCAGAGACGGGACGGCCGAGCAGCCCCAGCATTTT. The encoded protein is CATSRDGTAEQPQHF.

The genes are TRBV6-5 and TRBJ2-1; tentatively, D is TRBD2 (5 bases). The germline V gene encodes CDR1 MNHEY and CDR2 SVGAGI. The CDR3 is 13 residues long. With 4 bases removed from V and 6 bases from J, the gap between germline ends came to 10 bases. This chain's CDR3 is CASSFLGSNEQFF. In nucleotides, the CDR3 is TGTGCCAGCAGTTTTTTAGGGAGCAATGAGCAGTTCTTC.

The chain employs TRBV5-1 and TRBJ2-1; TRBD2 matches at 9 bases. J gave up 6 bases and V 4 bases, and 17 bases lay outside the gene matches. Germline V lookup: CDR1 SGHRS, CDR2 YFSETQ. The CDR3 covers 18 residues. For the CDR3, the DNA is TGCGCCAGCAGCACACCGGAGGGCCGCGGGAGGGCCCTCAATGAGCAGTTCTTC. This translates into CASSTPEGRGRALNEQFF.